This T cell receptor beta chain was identified in a study of a mutant IDH1 vaccine in newly diagnosed glioma. Overall study results and limits: Top peripheral T cell clonotype shifts appeared unrelated to pseudoprogression.

V was clipped by 1 base and J by 7 bases, with 13 bases between them. The CDR3 spans 14 residues. Germline V gives CDR1 SEHNR, CDR2 FQNEAQ (reference sequence). Time point given: week 5, during vaccination. Vaccination comprised doses that each held 300 ug of mutant IDH1 20-mer peptide, plus topical imiquimod. Data came from immunoSEQ multiplex PCR; TCRdb stores just in-frame clones and leaves some out. The sample includes over 50,000 clones, around 90% of them seen just once. A note on this clone: Its antigen remains unknown.

V usage is TRBV7-9 and J usage is TRBJ2-5, with D tentatively TRBD2 (6 bases). This clonotype originated in a woman aged 40 to 50 with glioma. The specimen comprised PBMCs, sampled from a glioma patient whose treatment included an IDH1 peptide vaccine. As DNA, the CDR3 is TGTGCCAGCAGCTTAGTAGGCGGGGACGGGACCCAGTACTTC. This codes for CASSLVGGDGTQYF.